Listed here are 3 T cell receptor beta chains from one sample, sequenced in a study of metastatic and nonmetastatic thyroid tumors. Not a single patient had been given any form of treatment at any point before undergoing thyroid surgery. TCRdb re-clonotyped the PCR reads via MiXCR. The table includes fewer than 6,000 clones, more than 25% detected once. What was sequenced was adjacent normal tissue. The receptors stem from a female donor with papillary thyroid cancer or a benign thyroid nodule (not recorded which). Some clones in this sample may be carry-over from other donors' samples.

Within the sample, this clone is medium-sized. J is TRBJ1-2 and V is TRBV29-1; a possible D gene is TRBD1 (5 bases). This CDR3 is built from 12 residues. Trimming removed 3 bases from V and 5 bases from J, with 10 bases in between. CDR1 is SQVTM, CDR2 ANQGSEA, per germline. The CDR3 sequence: CSVDSGRYGYTF. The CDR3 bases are TGCAGCGTTGACTCGGGACGGTATGGCTACACCTTC.

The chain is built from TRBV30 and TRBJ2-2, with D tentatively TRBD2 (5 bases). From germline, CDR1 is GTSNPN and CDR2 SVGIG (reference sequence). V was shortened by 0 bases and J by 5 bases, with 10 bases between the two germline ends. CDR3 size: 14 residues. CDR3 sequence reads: CAWSVTRGTGELFF. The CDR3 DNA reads TGTGCCTGGAGTGTGACGAGAGGGACCGGGGAGCTGTTTTTT.

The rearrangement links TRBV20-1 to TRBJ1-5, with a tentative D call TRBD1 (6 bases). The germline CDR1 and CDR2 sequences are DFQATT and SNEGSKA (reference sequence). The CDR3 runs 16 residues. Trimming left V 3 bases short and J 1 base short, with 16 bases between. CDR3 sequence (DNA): TGCAGTGCTAGCCCCTTTACAGGGAAGAGCAATCAGCCCCAGCATTTT. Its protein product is CSASPFTGKSNQPQHF.